Detailed here is one T cell receptor (beta chain). Measured with immunoSEQ multiplex PCR; TCRdb has only the in-frame clones, and not every one. The sample has approximately 19,000 clones; 88% are singletons. Germline values: CDR1 SGHTS, CDR2 YDEGEE. The V gene end was trimmed by 4 bases and the J gene end by 1 base; junction bases not matched to a gene: 1. This CDR3 comprises 13 residues. This record comes from a study of blood T cell repertoires in COVID-19. Across the whole study: The United States, Italy and Spain were the sources of the acute and convalescent COVID-19 samples. T cells, B-cell-depleted T cells, or PBMCs provided the cDNA or gDNA that served as material.

The receptor was isolated from a human donor in a cohort sampled during active COVID-19. Sequencing was done on a sample of peripheral blood. The V call is TRBV5-8, the J call TRBJ1-1; 7 nucleotides match TRBD1. In DNA, the CDR3 is TGTGCCAGCAGCCGGGACAGGAACACTGAAGCTTTCTTT. Translated, it gives CASSRDRNTEAFF.